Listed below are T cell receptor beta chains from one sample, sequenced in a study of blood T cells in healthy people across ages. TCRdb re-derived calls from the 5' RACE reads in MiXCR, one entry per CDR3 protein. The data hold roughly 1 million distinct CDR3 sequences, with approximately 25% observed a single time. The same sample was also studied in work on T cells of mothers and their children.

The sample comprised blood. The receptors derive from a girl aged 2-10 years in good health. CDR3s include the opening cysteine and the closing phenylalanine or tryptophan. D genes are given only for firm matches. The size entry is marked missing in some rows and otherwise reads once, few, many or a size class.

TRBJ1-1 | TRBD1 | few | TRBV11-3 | CASGLDRENTEAFF | TGTGCCAGCGGCTTGGACAGGGAGAACACTGAAGCTTTCTTT
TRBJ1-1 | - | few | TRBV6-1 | CASSEWAGANTEAFF | TGTGCCAGCAGTGAATGGGCAGGGGCTAACACTGAAGCTTTCTTT
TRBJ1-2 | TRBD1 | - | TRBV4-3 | CASSPHRGRYGYTF | TGCGCCAGCAGCCCCCACAGGGGACGCTATGGCTACACCTTC
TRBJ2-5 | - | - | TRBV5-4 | CASSYEYQETQYF | TGTGCCAGCAGCTACGAGTACCAAGAGACCCAGTACTTC
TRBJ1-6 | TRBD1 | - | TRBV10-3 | CAIGGQGNSPLHF | TGTGCCATCGGAGGACAGGGAAATTCACCCCTCCACTTT
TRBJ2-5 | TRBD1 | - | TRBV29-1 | CSARLTGEETQYF | TGCAGTGCAAGACTAACAGGGGAAGAGACCCAGTACTTC
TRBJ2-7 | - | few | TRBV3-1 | CASSHSPGPNEQYF | TGTGCCAGTAGCCATAGCCCGGGGCCTAACGAGCAGTACTTC
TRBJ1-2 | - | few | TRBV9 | CASSVHKVAGGYGYTF | TGTGCCAGCAGCGTTCATAAGGTCGCGGGGGGCTATGGCTACACCTTC
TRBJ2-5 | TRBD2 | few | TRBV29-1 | CSVVDGGETQYF | TGCAGCGTTGTCGACGGGGGGGAGACCCAGTACTTC
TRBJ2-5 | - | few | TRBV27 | CASRPLFEGTQYF | TGTGCCAGCAGACCCTTATTTGAGGGGACCCAGTACTTC
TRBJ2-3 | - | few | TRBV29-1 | CSVGFEGSPDTQYF | TGCAGCGTTGGATTCGAGGGTTCGCCAGATACGCAGTATTTT
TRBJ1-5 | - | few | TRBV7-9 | CASNLNHFPQPQHF | TGTGCCAGCAACCTTAACCACTTCCCCCAGCCCCAGCATTTT
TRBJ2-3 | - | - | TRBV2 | CASSPVPGIDTQYF | TGTGCCAGCAGCCCGGTACCGGGGATAGATACGCAGTATTTT
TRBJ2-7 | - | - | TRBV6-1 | CAGLGGYSYEQYF | TGTGCCGGACTCGGGGGCTACTCCTACGAGCAGTACTTC
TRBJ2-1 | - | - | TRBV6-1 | CASSPQGRGTDNEQFF | TGTGCCAGCAGTCCTCAGGGCAGGGGAACCGACAATGAGCAGTTCTTC
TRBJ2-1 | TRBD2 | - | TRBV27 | CASSPTAGLAGVNNEQFF | TGTGCCAGCAGTCCGACGGCGGGACTAGCGGGCGTTAACAATGAGCAGTTCTTC
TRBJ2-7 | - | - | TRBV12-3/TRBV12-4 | CASSFLGLYEQYF | TGTGCCAGCAGTTTCCTAGGACTCTACGAGCAGTACTTC
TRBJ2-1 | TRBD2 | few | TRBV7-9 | CASSPRLAGKAYNEQFF | TGTGCCAGCAGCCCACGACTAGCGGGGAAAGCCTACAATGAGCAGTTCTTC
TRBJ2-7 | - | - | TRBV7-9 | CASSLAFGADEQYF | TGTGCCAGCAGCTTAGCTTTTGGGGCAGACGAGCAGTACTTC
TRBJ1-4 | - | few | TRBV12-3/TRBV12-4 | CASRNGVRSNEKLFF | TGTGCCAGCAGAAACGGGGTCCGGAGTAATGAAAAACTGTTTTTT
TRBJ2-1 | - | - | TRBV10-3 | CAIYSGESYNEQFF | TGTGCCATCTACTCGGGGGAATCCTACAATGAGCAGTTCTTC
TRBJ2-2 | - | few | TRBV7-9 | CARAQSDTGELFF | TGTGCCAGGGCTCAATCGGACACCGGGGAGCTGTTTTTT
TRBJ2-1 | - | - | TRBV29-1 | CSVVRGTTHGEQFF | TGCAGCGTTGTCCGGGGGACGACCCACGGTGAGCAGTTCTTC
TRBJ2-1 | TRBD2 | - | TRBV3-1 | CASSQVLGGSGNEQFF | TGTGCCAGCAGCCAAGTTCTGGGCGGGAGTGGCAATGAGCAGTTCTTC
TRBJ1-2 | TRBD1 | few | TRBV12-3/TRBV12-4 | CASSPGQGVSNYGYTF | TGTGCCAGCAGTCCCGGACAGGGGGTATCTAACTATGGCTACACCTTC
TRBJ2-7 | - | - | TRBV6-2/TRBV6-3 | CASVGQLSYEQYF | TGTGCCAGCGTTGGACAGCTTTCCTACGAGCAGTACTTC
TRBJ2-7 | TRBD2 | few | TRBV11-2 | CASSLGGREGHF | TGTGCCAGCAGCTTAGGGGGGCGGGAGGGCCACTTC
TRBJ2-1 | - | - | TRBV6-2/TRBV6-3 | CASVNPTSNVEQFF | TGTGCCAGCGTTAACCCGACTAGTAATGTTGAGCAGTTCTTC